The clone carrying this TCR beta chain has more than one count but fewer than ten. CDR3 length equals 12 residues. From germline, CDR1 is LGHNT and CDR2 FRNRAP. Trimming shortened V by 6 bases and J by 4 bases, and 8 bases separated the two germline ends. This entry comes from a study of blood T cells in healthy people across ages. With a J-beta primer mix and a sample-barcoded 5' primer, a second PCR ran roughly 7 to 11 cycles. TCRdb reanalysed the 5' RACE reads using MiXCR and keeps one entry per CDR3 protein. The sample yields around 1,700,000 distinct CDR3 sequences, about 28% seen once. This clonotype was sampled from a woman in her twenties or thirties in good health. Source material: blood. V is TRBV12-5 and J is TRBJ2-3; unclear D gene. CDR3 region: CASGQHADTQYF. In nucleotides, the CDR3 is TGTGCTAGTGGCCAGCACGCAGATACGCAGTATTTT.